The 26 T cell receptor beta chains below come from one sample, sequenced in a study of response to subunit inactivated influenza vaccine. TCRdb used MiXCR to reprocess the RT-PCR reads, holding one entry per CDR3 protein. The data show 150,000 to 200,000 distinct CDR3 sequences, with about 10% seen just once and approximately 39% held by the top ten. Sequencing used CD8+ T cells sorted from PBMCs, obtained less than 25 months after vaccination. The receptor set was obtained from a man aged 45 to 75 who received an inactivated influenza vaccine.

The V and J genes are TRBV15 and TRBJ1-6; unclear D gene. Per the germline V gene, CDR1 is LNHNV and CDR2 is YYDKDF (reference sequence). Between the trimmed V and J ends, which lost 4 bases and 6 bases, there was a span of 4 bases. The CDR3 sequence is 12 residues long. DNA for the CDR3: TGTGCCACCAGCACACTTAATTCACCCCTCCACTTT. Residues: CATSTLNSPLHF.

In its sample, this clonotype was seen many times. The chain combines TRBV7-9 with TRBJ2-7; TRBD1 aligns across 10 bases. The germline V gene encodes CDR1 SEHNR and CDR2 FQNEAQ (reference sequence). The J segment lost 9 bases and the V segment lost 7 bases, leaving 15 bases of the junction unmatched. The CDR3 extends over 15 amino acids. In nucleotides, the CDR3 is TGTGCCAGCACCGATTCCGGGACAGGGGACAAAGTGCAGTACTTC. This gives the protein CASTDSGTGDKVQYF.

The genes are TRBV28 and TRBJ2-3; D is unclear. The CDR3 is 13 amino acids. V was trimmed by 3 bases and J by 5 bases, leaving 9 bases between them. Per the germline V gene, CDR1 is MDHEN and CDR2 is SYDVKM. The CDR3 coding sequence is TGTGCCAGCAGTTTGGATAGGGAAGATACGCAGTATTTT. This sequence encodes CASSLDREDTQYF.

This clonotype was seen only a few times. The chain recombines TRBV12-3 or TRBV12-4 with TRBJ1-2, with 11 nucleotides matching TRBD1. The J segment lost 6 bases and the V segment lost 5 bases, leaving 8 bases of the junction unmatched. There are 15 residues in the CDR3. The CDR3 loop reads CASSDWTGGLDGYTF. The DNA for the CDR3 is TGTGCCAGCAGTGACTGGACAGGGGGCCTGGATGGCTACACCTTC.

With regard to this clonotype: Being one base from a much bigger clone, this may be a read error. The chain employs TRBV2 and TRBJ2-4; a possible D gene is TRBD1 (6 bases). Germline lookup yields CDR1 SNHLY and CDR2 FYNNEI. The CDR3 sequence is 13 residues long. The CDR3 sequence: CASSEPLRDIKYF. CDR3 nucleotide sequence: TGTGCCAGCAGTGAACCTCTAAGGGACATTAAGTACTTC.

The J gene is TRBJ2-1, the V gene TRBV7-9; 8 bases agree with TRBD2. V was clipped by 4 bases and J by 4 bases; unmatched bases: 9. In germline, CDR1 is SEHNR, CDR2 FQNEAQ (reference sequence). This CDR3 contains 16 residues. The CDR3 loop is CASSSRLARAYNEQFF. The CDR3 coding sequence is TGTGCCAGCAGCTCCCGACTAGCGAGAGCTTACAATGAGCAGTTCTTC.

This clonotype was counted only a few times. This chain joins TRBV27 and TRBJ2-1; no definite D call. The germline V gene encodes CDR1 MNHEY and CDR2 SMNVEV (reference sequence). The V end lost 3 bases, the J end lost 7 bases, and 10 bases lay between the germline ends. The CDR3 consists of 13 residues. The CDR3 spells CASSLLSRNEQFF. CDR3 DNA: TGTGCCAGCAGTTTGCTCTCGCGGAATGAGCAGTTCTTC.

In its sample, this clonotype was seen a few times. The chain joins TRBV12-3 or TRBV12-4 to TRBJ2-5, with TRBD1 matching over 10 bases. Unmatched junction bases numbered 4, after V lost 5 bases and J lost 4 bases. The CDR3 is 14 residues long. This CDR3 is CASSPRDRGETQYF. The DNA for the CDR3 is TGTGCCAGCAGTCCCCGGGACAGGGGAGAGACCCAGTACTTC.

CDR3 nucleotide sequence: TGTGCCAGCAGTTACTGGACCGGCCAAGAGACCCAGTACTTC. Its translation: CASSYWTGQETQYF. The gene calls are TRBV6-5 and TRBJ2-5; no firm D call. CDR1 MNHEY and CDR2 SVGAGI come from the germline V gene. This CDR3 spans 14 amino acids. V lost 1 base and J 1 base, leaving 7 bases between the germline ends.

The chain joins TRBV5-5 to TRBJ2-7; 9 bases match TRBD1. The CDR3 loop spans 14 amino acids. CDR1 and CDR2 from the germline V gene are SGHKS and YYEKEE (reference sequence). Germline trimming cut 5 bases from V and 5 bases from J; bases unmatched to any gene: 8. The CDR3 DNA reads as TGTGCCAGCAGGACCGGGACAGGGTTCCACGAGCAGTACTTC. It yields the protein CASRTGTGFHEQYF.

The V call is TRBV10-3, the J call TRBJ1-2; D is possibly TRBD1 (6 bases). Trimming cost V 0 bases and J 1 base, with 21 bases left between them. The CDR3 is 19 amino acids. Germline V gene sequence: CDR1 ENHRY, CDR2 SYGVKD. The CDR3 sequence: CAISESTGQGSNFNYGYTF. The CDR3 bases are TGTGCCATCAGTGAGTCTACGGGGCAGGGGTCGAACTTTAACTATGGCTACACCTTC.

This clonotype was counted a few times. The chain carries TRBV9 and TRBJ1-5; TRBD1 aligns across 8 bases. The CDR3 contains 15 residues. The junction had 7 bases not matched to a gene; V was cut back by 2 bases and J by 6 bases. Per germline, CDR1 SGDLS and CDR2 YYNGEE. The CDR3 reads CASSVGTGRGQPQHF. CDR3 sequence (DNA): TGTGCCAGCAGCGTTGGGACAGGAAGGGGTCAGCCCCAGCATTTT.

This clonotype was found a few times. The rearrangement joins TRBV6-1 to TRBJ2-1; no clear D gene. V was trimmed by 0 bases and J by 0 bases, leaving 9 bases between them. Germline V CDR1 and CDR2: MNHNS, SASEGT. The length of the CDR3 is 16 residues. DNA of the CDR3: TGTGCCAGCAGTGAAGCTGAGGATCCCTCCTACAATGAGCAGTTCTTC. It specifies CASSEAEDPSYNEQFF.

This clonotype was seen more than once but under ten times. J is TRBJ2-3 and V is TRBV9; weak D call: TRBD2 (5 bases). The ends were cut back, 4 bases at V and 1 base at J, with 16 bases in the middle. Germline V gene sequence: CDR1 SGDLS, CDR2 YYNGEE. This CDR3 has 16 amino acids. CDR3 residues: CASSISGGGGTDTQYF. The CDR3 DNA reads as TGTGCCAGCAGCATCAGCGGAGGTGGGGGCACAGATACGCAGTATTTT.

This clonotype was found a few times. The rearrangement joins TRBV4-3 to TRBJ2-7; D might be TRBD1 (6 bases). Germline lookup yields CDR1 LGHNA and CDR2 YSLEER. CDR3 size: 15 residues. Trimming stripped 6 bases from V and 2 bases from J, with 17 bases between. The CDR3 DNA follows: TGCGCCAGCAGTCCCCATACGGGACAAGCCTACGAGCAGTACTTC. It codes for CASSPHTGQAYEQYF.

Details on this clonotype: Mismatch with germline at one junction end may stem from a read error. The V gene is TRBV12-3 or TRBV12-4, the J gene TRBJ2-2, with 9 bases that match TRBD2. The CDR3 runs to 17 residues. The CDR3 nucleotides read TGTGCCAGCAGGTCGAGTAGCGGGGGTGCGAAAACCGGGGAGCTGTTTTTT. This sequence encodes CASRSSSGGAKTGELFF.

This clonotype was recorded many times. The rearrangement joins TRBV24-1 to TRBJ2-3; either TRBD1 or TRBD2 may fit D (5 bases each). The germline V and J ends were trimmed by 5 bases and 2 bases, with 16 bases remaining between them. CDR3 length: 16 amino acids. The germline gives CDR1 KGHDR, CDR2 SFDVKD. The CDR3 DNA is TGTGCCACCAGTGGCACGAGGGACGGAAACACAGATACGCAGTATTTT. Translated, it gives CATSGTRDGNTDTQYF.

This clonotype was seen a few times. The chain uses TRBV10-3 and TRBJ2-1, with 7 bases lining up with TRBD1. CDR1 is ENHRY and CDR2 is SYGVKD in the germline V gene. The CDR3 has 16 amino acids. J gave up 7 bases and V 2 bases, and 11 bases lay outside the gene matches. The DNA for the CDR3 is TGTGCCATCAGTGAGGCAACAGGGGTTGGACAAAATGAGCAGTTCTTC. It specifies CAISEATGVGQNEQFF.

This clonotype showed up just a few times. The chain links TRBV29-1 to TRBJ2-4; TRBD1 aligns across 7 bases. Looked up from germline, CDR1 is SQVTM and CDR2 is ANQGSEA. The CDR3 length is 15 residues. Trimming took 0 bases from V and 7 from J; bases not matched to a gene: 9. Here the CDR3 reads CSVEEIEGAQNIQYF. CDR3 sequence (DNA): TGCAGCGTTGAAGAGATAGAGGGGGCGCAGAACATTCAGTACTTC.

The chain employs TRBV27 and TRBJ2-7, with 12 bases matching TRBD2. Looked up from germline, CDR1 is MNHEY and CDR2 is SMNVEV (reference sequence). The ends lost 6 bases at V and 6 bases at J; junction bases unmatched: 9. This CDR3 region has 15 residues. The CDR3 nucleotides are TGTGCCAGCAGGATGGGACTAGCGGGCTCTTTCGAGCAGTACTTC. Its protein product is CASRMGLAGSFEQYF.

This clonotype was found a few times. V usage is TRBV21-1 and J usage is TRBJ2-2; TRBD1 reflects the table's D call only, with no check against the DNA. TRBV21-1 is reported as a pseudogene. CDR3 length: 18 amino acids. CDR3 bases: TGTGCCAGCAGCGCCCACCCCCGGGACCCACGGAACACCGGGGAGCTGTTTTTT. Its protein is CASSAHPRDPRNTGELFF.

This clonotype was counted between two and nine times. DNA for the CDR3: TGCGCCAGCAGCCAAGGACGGTTGGTGAACACTGAAGCTTTCTTT. Its translation is CASSQGRLVNTEAFF. The chain employs TRBV4-3 and TRBJ1-1; D uncertain. V was pared by 1 base and J by 0 bases, with 9 bases between. This CDR3 is 15 amino acids long. The germline CDR1 and CDR2 sequences are LGHNA and YSLEER.

Concerning this clonotype itself: Since the CDR3 does not end with the conserved phenylalanine or tryptophan, this likely comes from a read error. No DNA is shown, since the ends of the CDR3 on it are uncertain; the CDR3 is the one TCRdb lists. The rearrangement links TRBV28 to TRBJ1-1; TRBD1 is taken as the D call from the table, unchecked against the DNA. CDR1 and CDR2 (germline): MDHEN, SYDVKM. Including both end residues, the CDR3 is 12 amino acids long. The CDR3 spells CASSPTGTGGNI.

The V gene is TRBV6-1, the J gene TRBJ2-2; D uncertain. The CDR3 length is 13 residues. The ends were cut back, 4 bases at V and 5 bases at J, with 8 bases in the middle. The germline CDR1 and CDR2 sequences are MNHNS and SASEGT. As DNA, the CDR3 is TGTGCCAGCAGTGGCCGTGTAACCGGGGAGCTGTTTTTT. This codes for CASSGRVTGELFF.

The sample holds a few counts of this clonotype. The chain uses TRBV6-2 or TRBV6-3 and TRBJ2-7; maybe TRBD2 (6 bases). V gave up 6 bases and J gave up 0 bases, with 9 bases separating them. CDR1 and CDR2 from the germline V gene are MNHEY and SVGEGT. The CDR3 is made up of 13 amino acids. As DNA, the CDR3 is TGTGCCAGCAGACAGGACTACTCCTACGAGCAGTACTTC. Amino acid sequence: CASRQDYSYEQYF.

This clonotype has more than one count but fewer than ten. The V gene is TRBV12-3 or TRBV12-4, the J gene TRBJ2-7; 7 bases are a match to TRBD2. The CDR3 runs 12 residues. The ends lost 7 bases at V and 5 bases at J; junction bases unmatched: 5. The CDR3 sequence is CASNWGGNEQYF. The CDR3 nucleotides are TGTGCCAGCAATTGGGGGGGGAACGAGCAGTACTTC.